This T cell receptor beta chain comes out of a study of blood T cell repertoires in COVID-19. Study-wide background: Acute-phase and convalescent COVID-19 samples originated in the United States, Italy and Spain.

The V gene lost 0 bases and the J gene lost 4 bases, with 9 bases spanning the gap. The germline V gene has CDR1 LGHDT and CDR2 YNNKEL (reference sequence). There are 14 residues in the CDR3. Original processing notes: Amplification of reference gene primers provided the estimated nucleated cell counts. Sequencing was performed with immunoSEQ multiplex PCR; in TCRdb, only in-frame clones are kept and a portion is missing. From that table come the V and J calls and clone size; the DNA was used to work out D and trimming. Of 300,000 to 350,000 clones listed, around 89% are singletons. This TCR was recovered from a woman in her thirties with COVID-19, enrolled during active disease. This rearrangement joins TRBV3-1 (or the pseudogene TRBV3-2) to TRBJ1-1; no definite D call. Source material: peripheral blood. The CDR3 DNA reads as TGTGCCAGCAGCCAAGAACAGAGTGGCACTGAAGCTTTCTTT. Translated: CASSQEQSGTEAFF.